This T cell receptor beta chain was documented in a study of CD8 T cells in ankylosing spondylitis. Study results and caveats: Several highly homologous variants formed a TCR beta motif that appeared characteristic of ankylosing spondylitis blood.

TCRdb processed the 5' RACE reads anew with MiXCR; each CDR3 protein has one entry. The repertoire holds around 300,000 distinct CDR3 sequences, with roughly 12% as singletons. The germline V gene has CDR1 SEHNR and CDR2 FQNEAQ (reference sequence). V was clipped by 7 bases and J by 5 bases; unmatched bases: 13. This CDR3 comprises 16 residues. This clonotype was seen more than once but under ten times. Its specificity is not known. The sequence was collected from a female donor with ankylosing spondylitis or in good health (not recorded which). The specimen sequenced was blood, either unsorted or a sorted T cell fraction (not recorded which). The genes are TRBV7-9 and TRBJ1-1, with TRBD1 identical over 10 bases. For the CDR3, the DNA is TGTGCCAGCATGCGAGCGGGGGGACAGGGGAGTACTGAAGCTTTCTTT. Its translation is CASMRAGGQGSTEAFF.